This T cell receptor (beta chain) was identified in a study of OX40 agonist ivuxolimab in advanced cancers. Overall study: Ivuxolimab is a fully human IgG2 antibody that activates OX40 (CD134).

Some clones are missing from TCRdb's copy, which holds only in-frame ones; the method was immunoSEQ multiplex PCR. This table has about 79,000 clones, 81% appearing once. Trimming removed 8 bases from V and 2 bases from J, with 16 bases in between. Germline CDR1 and CDR2: ENHRY and SYGVKD. CDR3 size: 14 residues. Here the sequenced sample was CD4+ or CD8+ T cells sorted from blood, taken in a trial of the OX40 agonist ivuxolimab. The receptor comes from an adult with an advanced solid tumor such as melanoma, head and neck, liver or kidney cancer. This chain links TRBV10-3 with TRBJ2-7, with a tentative D call TRBD1 (6 bases). This CDR3 is CAIGETGHPYEQYF. The CDR3 bases are TGTGCCATCGGAGAGACAGGTCACCCCTACGAGCAGTACTTC.